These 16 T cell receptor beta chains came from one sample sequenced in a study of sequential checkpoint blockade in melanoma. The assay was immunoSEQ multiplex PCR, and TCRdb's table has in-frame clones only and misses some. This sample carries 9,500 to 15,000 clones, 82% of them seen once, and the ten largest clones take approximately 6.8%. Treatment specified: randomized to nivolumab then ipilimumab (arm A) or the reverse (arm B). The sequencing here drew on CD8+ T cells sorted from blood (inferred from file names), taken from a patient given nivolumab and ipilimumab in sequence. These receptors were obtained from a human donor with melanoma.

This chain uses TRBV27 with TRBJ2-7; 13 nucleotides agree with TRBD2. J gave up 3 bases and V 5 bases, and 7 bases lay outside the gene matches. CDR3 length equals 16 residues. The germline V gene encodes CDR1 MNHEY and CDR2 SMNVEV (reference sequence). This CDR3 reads CASSPGTSGTHYEQYF. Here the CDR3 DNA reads TGTGCCAGCAGTCCCGGGACTAGCGGGACCCACTACGAGCAGTACTTC.

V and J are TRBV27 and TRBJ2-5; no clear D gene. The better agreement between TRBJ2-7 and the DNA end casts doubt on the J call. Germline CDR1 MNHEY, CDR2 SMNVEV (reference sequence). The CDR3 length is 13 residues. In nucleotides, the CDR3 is TGTGCCAGCAGTTTATCGCCCTCCTACGAGCAGTACTTC. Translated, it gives CASSLSPSYEQYF.

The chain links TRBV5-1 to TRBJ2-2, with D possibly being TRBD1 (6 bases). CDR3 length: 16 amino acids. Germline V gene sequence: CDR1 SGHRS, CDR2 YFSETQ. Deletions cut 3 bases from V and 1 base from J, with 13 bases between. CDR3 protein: CASSSRQGRNTGELFF. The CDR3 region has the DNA TGCGCCAGCAGCTCTAGGCAGGGGAGGAACACCGGGGAGCTGTTTTTT.

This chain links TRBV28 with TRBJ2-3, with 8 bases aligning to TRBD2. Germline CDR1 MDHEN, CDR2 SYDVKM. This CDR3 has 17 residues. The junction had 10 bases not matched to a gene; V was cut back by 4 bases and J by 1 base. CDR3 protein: CASSSGLALAGTDTQYF. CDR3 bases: TGTGCCAGCAGTTCCGGACTAGCCCTTGCGGGCACAGATACGCAGTATTTT.

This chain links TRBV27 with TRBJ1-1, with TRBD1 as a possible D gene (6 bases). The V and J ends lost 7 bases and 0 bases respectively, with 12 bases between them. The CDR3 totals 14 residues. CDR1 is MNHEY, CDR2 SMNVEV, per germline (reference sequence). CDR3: CASKTGRMNTEAFF. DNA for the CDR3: TGTGCCAGCAAGACAGGTCGGATGAACACTGAAGCTTTCTTT.

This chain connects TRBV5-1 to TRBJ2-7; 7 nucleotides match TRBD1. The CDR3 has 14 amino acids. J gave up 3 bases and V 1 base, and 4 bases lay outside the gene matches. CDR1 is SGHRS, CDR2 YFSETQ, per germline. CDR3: CASSLQGEGYEQYF. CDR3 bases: TGCGCCAGCAGCTTGCAGGGGGAAGGCTACGAGCAGTACTTC.

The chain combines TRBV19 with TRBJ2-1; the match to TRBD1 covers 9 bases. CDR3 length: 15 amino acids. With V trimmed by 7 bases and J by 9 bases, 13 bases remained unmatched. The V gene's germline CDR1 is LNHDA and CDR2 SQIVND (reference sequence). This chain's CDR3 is CASTPWGQGEVEQFF. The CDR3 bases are TGTGCCAGTACACCCTGGGGACAGGGTGAGGTTGAGCAGTTCTTC.

CDR3 sequence (DNA): TGTGCCAGCAGTGACGGAGGAAACACTGAAGCTTTCTTT. It encodes CASSDGGNTEAFF. The chain joins TRBV6-1 to TRBJ1-1; D unresolved. The CDR3 sequence is 13 residues long. V was pared by 3 bases and J by 2 bases, with 7 bases between. From germline, CDR1 is MNHNS and CDR2 SASEGT.

CDR3 DNA: TGCGCCAGCAGTCCTATCTCCTCCACAGATACGCAGTATTTT. Amino acids: CASSPISSTDTQYF. The chain carries TRBV10-2 and TRBJ2-3, with D hard to call. The CDR3 consists of 14 residues. Trimming stripped 5 bases from V and 2 bases from J, with 11 bases between. Germline V gives CDR1 WSHSY, CDR2 SAAADI.

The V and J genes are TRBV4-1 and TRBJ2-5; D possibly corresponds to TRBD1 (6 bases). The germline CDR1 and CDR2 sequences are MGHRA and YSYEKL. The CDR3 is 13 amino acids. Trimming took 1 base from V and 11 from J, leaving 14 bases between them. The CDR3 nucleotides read TGCGCCAGCAGCCAAGGCGCAGGGGATGAGCAGTACTTC. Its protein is CASSQGAGDEQYF.

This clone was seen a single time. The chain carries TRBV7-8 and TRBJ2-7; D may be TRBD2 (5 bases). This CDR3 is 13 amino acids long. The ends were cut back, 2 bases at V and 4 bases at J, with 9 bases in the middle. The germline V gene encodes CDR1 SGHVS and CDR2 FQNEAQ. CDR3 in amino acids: CASSLLGSYEQYF. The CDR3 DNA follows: TGTGCCAGCAGCTTATTAGGGAGTTACGAGCAGTACTTC.

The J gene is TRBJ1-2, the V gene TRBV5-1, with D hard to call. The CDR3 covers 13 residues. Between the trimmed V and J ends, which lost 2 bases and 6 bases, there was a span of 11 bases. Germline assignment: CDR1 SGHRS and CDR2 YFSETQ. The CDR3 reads CASSFEGTDGYTF. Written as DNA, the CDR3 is TGCGCCAGCAGCTTTGAGGGTACGGATGGCTACACCTTC.

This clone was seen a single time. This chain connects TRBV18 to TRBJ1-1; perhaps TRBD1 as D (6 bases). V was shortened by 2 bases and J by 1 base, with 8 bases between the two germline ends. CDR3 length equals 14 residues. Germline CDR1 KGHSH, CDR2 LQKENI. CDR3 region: CASSPVGGNTEAFF. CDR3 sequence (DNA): TGTGCCAGCTCACCAGTAGGGGGGAACACTGAAGCTTTCTTT.

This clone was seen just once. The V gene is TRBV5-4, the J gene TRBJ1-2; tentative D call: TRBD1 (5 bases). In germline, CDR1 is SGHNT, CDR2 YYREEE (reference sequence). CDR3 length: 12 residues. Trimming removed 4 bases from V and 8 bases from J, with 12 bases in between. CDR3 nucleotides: TGTGCCAGCAGCCCGACAGTTGTGGGCTACACCTTC. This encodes CASSPTVVGYTF. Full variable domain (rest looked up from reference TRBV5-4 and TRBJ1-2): ETGVTQSPTHLIKTRGQQVTLRCSSQSGHNTVSWYQQALGQGPQFIFQYYREEENGRGNFPPRFSGLQFPNYSSELNVNALELDDSALYLCASSPTVVGYTFGSGTRLTVV.

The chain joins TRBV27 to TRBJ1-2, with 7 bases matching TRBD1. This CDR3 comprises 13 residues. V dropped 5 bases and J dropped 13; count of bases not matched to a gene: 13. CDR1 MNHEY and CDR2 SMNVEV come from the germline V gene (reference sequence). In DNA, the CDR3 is TGTGCCAGCAGTATAACCGGGACAGCCTTCGTCACCTTC. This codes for CASSITGTAFVTF.

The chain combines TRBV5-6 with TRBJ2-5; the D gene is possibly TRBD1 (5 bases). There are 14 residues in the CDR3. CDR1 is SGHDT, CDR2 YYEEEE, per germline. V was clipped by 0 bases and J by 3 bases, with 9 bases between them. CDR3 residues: CASSLGQREETQYF. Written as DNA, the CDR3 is TGTGCCAGCAGCTTGGGACAGAGAGAAGAGACCCAGTACTTC.